What follows are 25 T cell receptor beta chains derived from one specimen sequenced in a study of cytomegalovirus exposure and HLA in healthy donors. Vbeta (60) and Jbeta (13) primers were used in the PCR. The method was immunoSEQ multiplex PCR; TCRdb's version includes in-frame clones alone and lacks a portion of them. The profile shows around 140,000 clones, around 87% of them singletons. Material for sequencing was PBMCs. These TCRs come from a woman in her twenties or thirties in good health and CMV-seronegative.

The chain uses TRBV6-6 and TRBJ1-5; 9 bases match TRBD1. The CDR3 has 13 residues. V shed 7 bases, J shed 5 bases, and the junction held 3 bases outside the gene matches. Germline CDR1 and CDR2: MNHNY and SVGAGI (reference sequence). The CDR3 loop is CASMDRGYQPQHF. CDR3 bases: TGTGCCAGCATGGACAGGGGTTATCAGCCCCAGCATTTT.

The chain has TRBV7-9 and TRBJ2-1; tentatively, D is TRBD1 (5 bases). Trimming pared 3 bases from V and 8 bases from J, leaving 17 bases between. CDR1 SEHNR and CDR2 FQNEAQ come from the germline V gene (reference sequence). There are 15 residues in the CDR3. The CDR3 sequence is CASSFPGPPGDEQFF. In DNA form, the CDR3 reads TGTGCCAGCAGCTTCCCAGGGCCACCTGGGGATGAGCAGTTCTTC.

J is TRBJ2-7 and V is TRBV27, with D possibly being TRBD2 (7 bases). Per germline, CDR1 MNHEY and CDR2 SMNVEV (reference sequence). There are 16 residues in the CDR3. Trimming shortened V by 2 bases and J by 0 bases, and 14 bases separated the two germline ends. CDR3 sequence (DNA): TGTGCCAGCAGTTTAGGGGGGGCCCCGAGCTCCTACGAGCAGTACTTC. It yields the protein CASSLGGAPSSYEQYF.

In DNA form, the CDR3 reads TGTGCCAGCGGCGGTTGGGGGAGGGCTAGAGATACGCAGTATTTT. Translating gives CASGGWGRARDTQYF. The chain has TRBV28 and TRBJ2-3; TRBD2 matches 7 bases. V gave up 8 bases and J gave up 5 bases; unmatched junction bases: 13. CDR1 and CDR2 from the germline V gene are MDHEN and SYDVKM. The CDR3 totals 15 residues.

The rearrangement uses TRBV6-1 and TRBJ2-7, with D possibly TRBD2 on 5 matching bases. V lost 7 bases to trimming and J lost 5 bases, with 15 bases between them. Germline-derived CDR1 and CDR2 are MNHNS and SASEGT. The CDR3 spans 13 residues. The CDR3 is CASTANTGNEQYF. As DNA, the CDR3 is TGTGCCAGCACCGCGAACACGGGAAACGAGCAGTACTTC.

On this clone itself: The sample contains more than one DNA sequence encoding this CDR3. The chain recombines TRBV5-4 with TRBJ1-1, with D possibly TRBD1 on 5 matching bases. CDR1 and CDR2 (germline): SGHNT, YYREEE (reference sequence). Trimming stripped 1 base from V and 1 base from J, with 8 bases between. The CDR3 extends over 14 amino acids. The CDR3 bases are TGTGCCAGCAGCTTGATCCAGGGGAACACTGAAGCTTTCTTT. It specifies CASSLIQGNTEAFF.

The rearrangement joins TRBV7-9 to TRBJ1-5; TRBD1 is a possible D gene (5 bases). Trimming shortened V by 3 bases and J by 3 bases, and 12 bases separated the two germline ends. There are 15 residues in the CDR3. Germline V gives CDR1 SEHNR, CDR2 FQNEAQ (reference sequence). CDR3 protein: CASSFDLGANQPQHF. The CDR3 DNA reads TGTGCCAGCAGCTTCGACCTTGGGGCCAATCAGCCCCAGCATTTT.

This clone was seen just once. The J gene is TRBJ1-2, the V gene TRBV15; D remains unclear. V gave up 3 bases and J gave up 4 bases, with 9 bases separating them. The CDR3 loop spans 13 amino acids. CDR1 and CDR2 (germline): LNHNV, YYDKDF (reference sequence). In DNA, the CDR3 is TGTGCCACCAGCAGCATACAGAGCTATGGCTACACCTTC. This sequence encodes CATSSIQSYGYTF.

The V and J genes are TRBV4-1 and TRBJ1-6; D gene uncertain. Germline CDR1 and CDR2: MGHRA and YSYEKL. V lost 0 bases, J lost 11 bases, and 11 bases lay in between. CDR3 length: 14 residues. The CDR3 here is CASSQEFFRTPLHF. The CDR3 DNA sequence: TGCGCCAGCAGCCAAGAATTCTTCAGAACACCCCTCCACTTT.

The CDR3 spells CAISEFSKETQYF. The CDR3 nucleotides are TGTGCCATCAGTGAATTTAGCAAAGAGACCCAGTACTTC. The gene calls are TRBV10-3 and TRBJ2-5; D ambiguous. This CDR3 is built from 13 residues. CDR1 ENHRY and CDR2 SYGVKD come from the germline V gene. V was trimmed by 3 bases and J by 3 bases, leaving 8 bases between them.

The chain combines TRBV9 with TRBJ1-6; D call uncertain. Germline lookup yields CDR1 SGDLS and CDR2 YYNGEE. Trimming removed 3 bases from V and 7 bases from J, with 14 bases in between. The length of the CDR3 is 15 residues. CDR3 region: CASSAWALTNSPLHF. The CDR3, as DNA: TGTGCCAGCAGCGCTTGGGCCCTAACAAATTCACCCCTCCACTTT.

Here the CDR3 reads CAWKGGSYTIYF. CDR3 nucleotides: TGTGCCTGGAAAGGGGGCTCGTACACCATATATTTT. V usage is TRBV30 and J usage is TRBJ1-3; 7 bases are a match to TRBD1. The CDR3 covers 12 residues. With 4 bases clipped from V and 8 bases from J, the junction kept 5 bases outside the gene matches. Germline lookup yields CDR1 GTSNPN and CDR2 SVGIG (reference sequence).

With respect to this clone: At one end, the junction sequence differs from germline, possibly due to a read error. The chain combines TRBV28 with TRBJ2-7; 10 nucleotides line up with TRBD2. The germline CDR1 and CDR2 sequences are MDHEN and SYDVKM. CDR3 length equals 12 residues. In DNA, the CDR3 is TGTGCCAGCACCTCTAGCGGGAGAGCCACAATCTTC. Amino acid sequence: CASTSSGRATIF.

This clone appeared once. The genes are TRBV27 and TRBJ2-7; TRBD2 aligns across 13 bases. V lost 7 bases and J lost 0; bases outside the gene matches: 18. The CDR3 has 20 amino acids. The germline V gene has CDR1 MNHEY and CDR2 SMNVEV (reference sequence). CDR3 residues: CASTTRVLGTSGTASYEQYF. The CDR3 DNA sequence: TGTGCCAGCACAACTAGAGTTTTGGGGACTAGCGGGACCGCCTCCTACGAGCAGTACTTC.

CDR3: CASSESSGTDTQYF. For the CDR3, the DNA is TGTGCCAGCAGTGAAAGTAGTGGTACAGATACGCAGTATTTT. The rearrangement links TRBV6-4 to TRBJ2-3; D is ambiguous. Germline CDR1 and CDR2: MRHNA and SNTAGT. The V end lost 3 bases, the J end lost 3 bases, and 10 bases lay between the germline ends. There are 14 residues in the CDR3.

The chain employs TRBV4-1 and TRBJ2-5; D gene unclear. The germline CDR1 and CDR2 sequences are MGHRA and YSYEKL. V was pared by 0 bases and J by 7 bases, with 6 bases between. This CDR3 has 12 residues. CDR3 region: CASSQDSGTQYF. CDR3 coding DNA: TGCGCCAGCAGCCAAGATTCGGGGACCCAGTACTTC.

The chain joins TRBV7-2 to TRBJ2-1; 9 nucleotides match TRBD1. V shed 4 bases, J shed 10 bases, and the junction held 11 bases outside the gene matches. The length of the CDR3 is 15 residues. Germline CDR1 and CDR2: SGHTA and FQGNSA. CDR3 coding DNA: TGTGCCAGCAGCTCCGAAGGGACAGGGTTTAAGGAGCAGTTCTTC. It specifies CASSSEGTGFKEQFF.

This chain joins TRBV7-8 and TRBJ2-7; D call uncertain. The germline gives CDR1 SGHVS, CDR2 FQNEAQ. The germline V and J ends were trimmed by 1 base and 3 bases, with 7 bases remaining between them. The CDR3 has 13 amino acids. The CDR3 sequence: CASSLDTLYEQYF. The CDR3 DNA sequence: TGTGCCAGCAGCTTAGACACCCTCTACGAGCAGTACTTC.

The chain uses TRBV28 and TRBJ2-5; TRBD1 might be the D (6 bases). The V and J ends lost 2 bases and 7 bases respectively, with 14 bases between them. The CDR3 length is 14 residues. Germline V gives CDR1 MDHEN, CDR2 SYDVKM. The CDR3 DNA is TGTGCCAGCAGTTTACGACAGGAAAGGGGGACCCAGTACTTC. It specifies CASSLRQERGTQYF.

V gene TRBV6-1 combines with J gene TRBJ2-7; D perhaps matches TRBD2 (5 bases). CDR1 is MNHNS, CDR2 SASEGT, per germline. The CDR3 loop spans 14 amino acids. V was clipped by 2 bases and J by 0 bases, with 8 bases between them. The CDR3 reads CASSEMRVSYEQYF. CDR3 nucleotides: TGTGCCAGCAGTGAAATGAGGGTCTCCTACGAGCAGTACTTC.

The V gene is TRBV5-4, the J gene TRBJ1-1; 7 bases are shared with TRBD1. This CDR3 spans 11 amino acids. The J segment lost 11 bases and the V segment lost 1 base, leaving 2 bases of the junction unmatched. The germline gives CDR1 SGHNT, CDR2 YYREEE (reference sequence). CDR3 bases: TGTGCCAGCAGCTTGACAGGGGCGGCTTTCTTT. Its protein product is CASSLTGAAFF.

J is TRBJ2-1 and V is TRBV4-3; 10 nucleotides agree with TRBD1. Trimming cost V 3 bases and J 8 bases; bases outside gene matches: 4. In germline, CDR1 is LGHNA, CDR2 YSLEER. The CDR3 contains 14 residues. CDR3 DNA: TGCGCCAGCAGCCACGTCGGGACAGGGGATGAGCAGTTCTTC. It codes for CASSHVGTGDEQFF.

V is TRBV10-2 and J is TRBJ1-2, with 11 bases lining up with TRBD1. In germline, CDR1 is WSHSY, CDR2 SAAADI. This CDR3 is 16 amino acids long. V gave up 2 bases and J gave up 4 bases; unmatched junction bases: 6. The CDR3: CASSEPRTGGIYGYTF. CDR3 nucleotides: TGCGCCAGCAGTGAGCCTCGGACAGGGGGCATCTATGGCTACACCTTC.

The sample holds one count of this clone. The V and J genes are TRBV19 and TRBJ1-2, with D tentatively TRBD1 (5 bases). V was pared by 2 bases and J by 5 bases, with 12 bases between. From germline, CDR1 is LNHDA and CDR2 SQIVND (reference sequence). CDR3 length equals 14 residues. DNA of the CDR3: TGTGCCAGTAGTATAACGGCAGGGTGGTATGGCTACACCTTC. It translates to CASSITAGWYGYTF.

The genes are TRBV5-1 and TRBJ2-2, with D hard to call. The V and J ends lost 0 bases and 4 bases respectively, with 16 bases between them. Germline V gene sequence: CDR1 SGHRS, CDR2 YFSETQ. The CDR3 totals 17 residues. The CDR3 region is CASSLEFMSAGTGELFF. CDR3 nucleotides: TGCGCCAGCAGCTTGGAGTTCATGAGCGCCGGCACCGGGGAGCTGTTTTTT.